This TCR beta chain originates from a study of blood T cell repertoires in COVID-19. Study-wide background: The samples span acute and convalescent COVID-19 from the United States, Italy and Spain. T cells, B-cell-depleted T cells, or PBMCs supplied cDNA or gDNA.

Under the authors' procedure: Amplification from reference gene primers served as the basis for estimated nucleated cell counts. Some clones are missing from TCRdb's copy, which holds only in-frame ones; the method was immunoSEQ multiplex PCR. V and J calls and clone size are those listed in that table; D and trimming were worked out from the DNA. The sample has about 53,000 clones; 77% are singletons. The CDR3 runs 16 residues. Trimming pared 3 bases from V and 0 bases from J, leaving 11 bases between. CDR1 is KGHSH, CDR2 LQKENI, per germline. The genes are TRBV18 and TRBJ2-2; D perhaps matches TRBD2 (5 bases). The source of this sequence is a man between 70 and 80 years old with active or convalescent COVID-19. Input material: peripheral blood. The CDR3 DNA sequence: TGTGCCAGCTCACCCGCGGGCAGGCCGAACACCGGGGAGCTGTTTTTT. This translates into CASSPAGRPNTGELFF.